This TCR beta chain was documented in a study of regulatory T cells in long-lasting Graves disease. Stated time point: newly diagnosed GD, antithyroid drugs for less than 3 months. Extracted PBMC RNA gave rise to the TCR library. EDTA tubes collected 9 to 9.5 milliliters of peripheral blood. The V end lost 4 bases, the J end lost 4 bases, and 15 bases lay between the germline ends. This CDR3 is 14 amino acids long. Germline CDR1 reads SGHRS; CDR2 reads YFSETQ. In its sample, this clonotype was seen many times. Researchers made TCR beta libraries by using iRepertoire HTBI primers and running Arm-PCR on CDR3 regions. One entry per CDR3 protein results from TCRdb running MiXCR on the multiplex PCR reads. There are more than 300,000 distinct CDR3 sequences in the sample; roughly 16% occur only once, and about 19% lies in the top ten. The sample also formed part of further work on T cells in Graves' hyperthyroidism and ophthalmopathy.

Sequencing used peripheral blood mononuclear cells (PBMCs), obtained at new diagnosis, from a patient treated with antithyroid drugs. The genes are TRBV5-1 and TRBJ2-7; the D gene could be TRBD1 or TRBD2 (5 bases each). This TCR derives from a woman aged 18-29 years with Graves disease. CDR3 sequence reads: CASSATGTAYEQYF. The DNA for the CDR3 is TGCGCCAGCAGCGCAACCGGGACGGCATACGAGCAGTACTTC.